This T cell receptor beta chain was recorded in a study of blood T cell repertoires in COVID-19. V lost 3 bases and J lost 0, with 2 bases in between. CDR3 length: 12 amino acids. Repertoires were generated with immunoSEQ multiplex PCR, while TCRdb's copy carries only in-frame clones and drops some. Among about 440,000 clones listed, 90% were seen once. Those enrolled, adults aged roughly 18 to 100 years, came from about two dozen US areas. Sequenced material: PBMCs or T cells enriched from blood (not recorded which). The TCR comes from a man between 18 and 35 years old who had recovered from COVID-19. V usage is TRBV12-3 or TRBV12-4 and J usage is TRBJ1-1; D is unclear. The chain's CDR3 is CASSFMNTEAFF. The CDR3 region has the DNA TGTGCCAGCAGTTTTATGAACACTGAAGCTTTCTTT.